Listed here are 21 T cell receptor beta chains from one sample, sequenced in a study of T cells in Graves' hyperthyroidism and ophthalmopathy. TCR beta CDR3 sequences were amplified from RNA transcripts. HTBI primers drove first-round RT-PCR of the TCR CDR3. Each CDR3 protein is one row after TCRdb ran MiXCR on the multiplex PCR reads. The table has a few hundred thousand distinct CDR3 sequences, over 15% seen once. Sequencing was performed on blood. Source of these receptors: a woman aged 18-30 years with Graves' hyperthyroidism.

The table lists this clonotype with many counts. The rearrangement joins TRBV6-1 to TRBJ2-2, with 10 bases identical to TRBD2. Germline V CDR1 and CDR2: MNHNS, SASEGT. This CDR3 comprises 15 residues. V lost 7 bases to trimming and J lost 0 bases; unmatched junction nucleotides: 2. The CDR3 loop is CASTLAGANTGELFF. Here the CDR3 DNA reads TGTGCCAGCACCCTAGCGGGGGCGAACACCGGGGAGCTGTTTTTT.

There are many counts of this clonotype. V usage is TRBV20-1 and J usage is TRBJ2-5; D is tentatively TRBD1 or TRBD2 (6 bases each). This CDR3 has 13 amino acids. Germline assignment: CDR1 DFQATT and CDR2 SNEGSKA (reference sequence). Trimming pared 4 bases from V and 5 bases from J, leaving 14 bases between. CDR3 sequence: CSATLRGLETQYF. CDR3 bases: TGCAGTGCTACCTTACGGGGGCTGGAGACCCAGTACTTC.

The chain couples TRBV12-3 or TRBV12-4 to TRBJ2-2; TRBD1 aligns across 8 bases. CDR3 length: 15 residues. V was pared by 10 bases and J by 3 bases, with 10 bases of the junction left unmatched. CDR3 sequence (DNA): TGTGCCATCATTCAACAGGGGGAGGACACCGGGGAGCTGTTTTTT. This translates into CAIIQQGEDTGELFF.

This clonotype was detected ten times or more. V gene TRBV12-3 or TRBV12-4 combines with J gene TRBJ2-3, with D maybe TRBD2 (6 bases). This CDR3 has 14 amino acids. Trimming removed 7 bases at V and 3 bases at J, with 14 bases between. The CDR3 spells CASNTGGATDTQYF. For the CDR3, the DNA is TGTGCCAGCAACACCGGGGGAGCGACAGATACGCAGTATTTT.

Ten or more counts support this clonotype. This rearrangement joins TRBV5-1 to TRBJ1-6; the D is unclear. Trimming took off 4 bases at V and 8 bases at J, with 13 bases between the two ends. Germline CDR1 and CDR2: SGHRS and YFSETQ. The CDR3 length is 14 residues. CDR3 coding DNA: TGCGCCAGCAGCCTACCCGGGTCGGATTCACCCCTCCACTTT. Its translation: CASSLPGSDSPLHF.

This clonotype was counted at least ten times. The V gene is TRBV11-2, the J gene TRBJ2-2; D may be TRBD2 (6 bases). CDR1 is SGHAT and CDR2 is FQNNGV in the germline V gene. The V and J ends lost 4 bases and 6 bases respectively, with 15 bases between them. This CDR3 has 15 residues. The CDR3 spells CASSSYSGLAGELFF. The DNA for the CDR3 is TGTGCCAGCAGCTCCTATAGCGGTCTGGCCGGGGAGCTGTTTTTT.

This clonotype was seen more than once but under ten times. One end of the junction does not line up with germline, which may come from a read error. The chain joins TRBV11-2 to TRBJ2-5; D remains ambiguous. The CDR3 loop spans 14 amino acids. From germline, CDR1 is SGHAT and CDR2 FQNNGV. CDR3 bases: TGTGCCAGCAGCTTATCGCCACGCCAAGAGGCCCAGTACTTC. Translating it yields CASSLSPRQEAQYF.

This chain joins TRBV7-8 and TRBJ2-5; 9 bases are a match to TRBD1. Trimming at V came to 6 bases and at J to 6 bases, leaving 11 bases not matched to a gene. CDR3 length: 15 amino acids. Looked up from germline, CDR1 is SGHVS and CDR2 is FQNEAQ. CDR3 sequence: CASSYSSHRGQTQYF. CDR3 bases: TGTGCCAGCAGTTACTCGAGTCACAGGGGGCAGACCCAGTACTTC.

This clonotype was observed at least ten times. This sequence joins TRBV12-3 or TRBV12-4 and TRBJ1-1; D ambiguous. Trimming stripped 3 bases from V and 3 bases from J, with 8 bases between. The CDR3 runs 13 residues. CDR3 amino acids: CASSLSSYTEAFF. The CDR3 coding sequence is TGTGCCAGCAGTTTGTCCAGTTACACTGAAGCTTTCTTT.

The genes are TRBV19 and TRBJ1-5; TRBD1 might be the D (5 bases). Germline V CDR1 and CDR2: LNHDA, SQIVND (reference sequence). The germline V and J ends were trimmed by 1 base and 2 bases, with 6 bases remaining between them. This CDR3 has 14 residues. This chain's CDR3 is CASSIVGGNQPQHF. The CDR3 nucleotides are TGTGCCAGTAGTATAGTAGGGGGCAATCAGCCCCAGCATTTT.

This clonotype has ten or more counts. V gene TRBV12-3 or TRBV12-4 combines with J gene TRBJ1-6; D perhaps matches TRBD1 (5 bases). With 3 bases removed from V and 6 bases from J, the gap between germline ends came to 12 bases. The CDR3 is 15 residues long. Here the CDR3 DNA reads TGTGCCAGCAGTTTGTCCGGTGGGGCTAATTCACCCCTCCACTTT. It specifies CASSLSGGANSPLHF.

This clonotype was seen at least ten times. This chain joins TRBV5-1 and TRBJ1-1, with D possibly being TRBD1 (5 bases). Germline V lookup: CDR1 SGHRS, CDR2 YFSETQ. The CDR3 loop spans 13 amino acids. V gave up 5 bases and J gave up 3 bases, with 11 bases separating them. The CDR3 spells CASRKDRDTEAFF. The CDR3 nucleotides read TGCGCCAGCAGAAAAGACAGAGACACTGAAGCTTTCTTT. The whole variable domain, remainder taken from reference TRBV5-1 and TRBJ1-1, is KAGVTQTPRYLIKTRGQQVTLSCSPISGHRSVSWYQQTPGQGLQFLFEYFSETQRNKGNFPGRFSGRQFSNSRSEMNVSTLELGDSALYLCASRKDRDTEAFFGQGTRLTVV.

This clonotype was seen at least ten times. This chain connects TRBV10-3 to TRBJ2-7; possible D gene TRBD2, 6 bases. Germline V gene lookup returns CDR1 ENHRY and CDR2 SYGVKD. With 6 bases removed from V and 6 bases from J, the gap between germline ends came to 18 bases. The CDR3 contains 14 residues. The CDR3: CAIRVPGGGGEQYF. For the CDR3, the DNA is TGTGCCATCAGGGTTCCCGGGGGAGGAGGCGAGCAGTACTTC.

Remarks on this clonotype: Just one base apart from a much larger clone, this may be a read error. The rearrangement uses TRBV28 and TRBJ1-2; 8 nucleotides line up with TRBD1. CDR1 and CDR2 from the germline V gene are MDHEN and SYDVKM. The CDR3 runs to 14 residues. CDR3 in DNA: TGTGCCAGCAACCATGGACAGGGTAACTATGGCTACTCCTTC. Translating gives CASNHGQGNYGYSF.

This sequence joins TRBV29-1 and TRBJ1-1; D is ambiguous. The CDR3 is made up of 10 amino acids. The germline V and J ends were trimmed by 4 bases and 10 bases, with 10 bases remaining between them. Germline values: CDR1 SQVTM, CDR2 ANQGSEA. DNA for the CDR3: TGCAGCGTTGTAGACTCCCTAGCTTTCTTT. This translates into CSVVDSLAFF.

This clonotype was found many times. This rearrangement joins TRBV15 to TRBJ1-1, with D hard to call. Germline-derived CDR1 and CDR2 are LNHNV and YYDKDF (reference sequence). CDR3 length equals 14 residues. Trimming took 0 bases from V and 1 from J, leaving 6 bases between them. The CDR3 DNA reads TGTGCCACCAGCAGAGAATTGAGGAACACTGAAGCTTTCTTT. Translating gives CATSRELRNTEAFF.

This clonotype was observed at least ten times. V and J are TRBV12-3 or TRBV12-4 and TRBJ2-7; D unresolved. Trimming removed 7 bases at V and 6 bases at J, with 16 bases between. This CDR3 has 13 residues. The CDR3 DNA reads TGTGCCAGCATGAGACAAGGATATGGCGAGCAGTACTTC. Residues: CASMRQGYGEQYF.

This clonotype showed up many times. This chain joins TRBV10-3 and TRBJ2-7, with D perhaps TRBD1 or TRBD2 (6 bases each). Germline V CDR1 and CDR2: ENHRY, SYGVKD. Trimming took 7 bases from V and 7 from J, leaving 17 bases between them. The CDR3 loop spans 13 amino acids. CDR3 protein: CAITPSGAGEQYF. The CDR3 DNA reads as TGTGCCATCACTCCGTCGGGGGCGGGGGAGCAGTACTTC.

This clonotype showed up many times. This chain links TRBV12-5 with TRBJ1-1; TRBD1 matches 8 bases. V lost 2 bases, J lost 5 bases, and 10 bases stayed unmatched. The CDR3 sequence is 16 residues long. The germline gives CDR1 LGHNT, CDR2 FRNRAP. The CDR3 protein is CASGLTWDRSPTEAFF. CDR3 DNA: TGTGCTAGTGGTTTGACCTGGGACAGGAGTCCTACTGAAGCTTTCTTT.

This clonotype was detected ten times or more. The gene calls are TRBV12-3 or TRBV12-4 and TRBJ1-2; D is ambiguous. V dropped 1 base and J dropped 4 bases, with 7 bases sitting between them. The length of the CDR3 is 13 residues. In nucleotides, the CDR3 is TGTGCCAGCAGTTTAGGACGCCTCTATGGCTACACCTTC. Translating gives CASSLGRLYGYTF.

Many counts were recorded for this clonotype. The chain couples TRBV7-9 to TRBJ1-2, with D perhaps matching TRBD1 (6 bases). The ends were cut back, 5 bases at V and 8 bases at J, with 15 bases in the middle. Germline values: CDR1 SEHNR, CDR2 FQNEAQ (reference sequence). CDR3 length: 13 amino acids. The CDR3 protein is CASSRPGTRGYTF. The CDR3 nucleotides read TGTGCCAGCAGCCGTCCCGGGACACGAGGCTACACCTTC.